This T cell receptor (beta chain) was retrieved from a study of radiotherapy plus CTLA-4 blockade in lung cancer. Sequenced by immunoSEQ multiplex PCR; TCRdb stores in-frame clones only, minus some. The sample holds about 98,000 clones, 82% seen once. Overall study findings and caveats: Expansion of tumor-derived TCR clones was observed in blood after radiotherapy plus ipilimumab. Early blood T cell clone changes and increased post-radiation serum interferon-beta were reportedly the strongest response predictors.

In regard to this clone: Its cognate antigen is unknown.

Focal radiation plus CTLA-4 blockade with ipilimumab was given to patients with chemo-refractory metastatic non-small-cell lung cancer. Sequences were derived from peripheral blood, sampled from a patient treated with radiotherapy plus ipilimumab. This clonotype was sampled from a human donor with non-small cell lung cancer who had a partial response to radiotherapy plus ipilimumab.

The CDR3 loop is CASSLELAGEGGQYF. CDR3 sequence (DNA): TGCGCCAGCAGCTTGGAACTAGCGGGAGAAGGAGGGCAGTATTTT. The chain uses TRBV5-1 and TRBJ2-3, with TRBD2 identical over 11 bases. CDR3 size: 15 residues. CDR1 and CDR2 from the germline V gene are SGHRS and YFSETQ. With V trimmed by 0 bases and J by 11 bases, 8 bases remained unmatched.